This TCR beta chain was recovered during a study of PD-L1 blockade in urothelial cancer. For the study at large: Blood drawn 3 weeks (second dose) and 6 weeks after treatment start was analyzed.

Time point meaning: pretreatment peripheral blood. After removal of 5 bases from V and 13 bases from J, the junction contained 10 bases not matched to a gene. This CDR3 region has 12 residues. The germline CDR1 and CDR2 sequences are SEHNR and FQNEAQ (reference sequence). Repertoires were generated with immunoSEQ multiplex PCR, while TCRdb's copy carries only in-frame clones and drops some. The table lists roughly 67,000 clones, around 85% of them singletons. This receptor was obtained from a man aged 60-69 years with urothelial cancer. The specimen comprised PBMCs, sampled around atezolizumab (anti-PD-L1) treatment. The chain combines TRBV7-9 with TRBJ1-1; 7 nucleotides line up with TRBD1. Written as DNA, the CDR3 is TGTGCCAGCAGCATAGGGGACAGTAAGGTTTTCTTT. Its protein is CASSIGDSKVFF.